One sample yielded the 3 T cell receptor beta chains listed below, sequenced in a study of T-cell reconstitution after alpha-beta-depleted transplantation in children. Unique molecular identifiers were used to barcode this TCRbeta library. TCRdb ran MiXCR on the PCR reads and lists one entry per CDR3 protein. The table lists about a million distinct CDR3 sequences, roughly 31% of them singletons, with approximately 30% in the top ten. Sequenced here: PBMCs, mostly from graft donor cells, sampled 360 days after TCRalphabeta/CD19-depleted stem cell transplant. The source of these receptors is a boy less than two years old who had a stem cell transplant for SCID, so the T cells may come from the graft donor.

This clonotype was detected many times. The rearrangement uses TRBV5-1 and TRBJ2-1; D uncertain. The V end was cut by 2 bases, the J end by 0 bases, with 6 bases between. Per the germline V gene, CDR1 is SGHRS and CDR2 is YFSETQ. The CDR3 consists of 14 residues. In DNA form, the CDR3 reads TGCGCCAGCAGCTTAGGGTACTCCTACAATGAGCAGTTCTTC. Amino acid sequence: CASSLGYSYNEQFF.

The table lists this clonotype with a few counts. The genes are TRBV12-3 or TRBV12-4 and TRBJ2-7; 7 bases are shared with TRBD1. The CDR3 loop spans 17 amino acids. The trim removed 3 bases at V and 3 bases at J, leaving 14 bases unmatched. Here the CDR3 DNA reads TGTGCCAGCAGTTTGGGAGCCTCGGCGACAGGGAGCTACGAGCAGTACTTC. Encoded protein: CASSLGASATGSYEQYF.

This chain joins TRBV7-8 and TRBJ2-3; D is ambiguous. V dropped 3 bases and J dropped 2 bases, with 6 bases sitting between them. The CDR3 runs 13 residues. Germline V gene sequence: CDR1 SGHVS, CDR2 FQNEAQ. CDR3 region: CASSFGHTDTQYF. Here the CDR3 DNA reads TGTGCCAGCAGCTTTGGTCACACAGATACGCAGTATTTT.